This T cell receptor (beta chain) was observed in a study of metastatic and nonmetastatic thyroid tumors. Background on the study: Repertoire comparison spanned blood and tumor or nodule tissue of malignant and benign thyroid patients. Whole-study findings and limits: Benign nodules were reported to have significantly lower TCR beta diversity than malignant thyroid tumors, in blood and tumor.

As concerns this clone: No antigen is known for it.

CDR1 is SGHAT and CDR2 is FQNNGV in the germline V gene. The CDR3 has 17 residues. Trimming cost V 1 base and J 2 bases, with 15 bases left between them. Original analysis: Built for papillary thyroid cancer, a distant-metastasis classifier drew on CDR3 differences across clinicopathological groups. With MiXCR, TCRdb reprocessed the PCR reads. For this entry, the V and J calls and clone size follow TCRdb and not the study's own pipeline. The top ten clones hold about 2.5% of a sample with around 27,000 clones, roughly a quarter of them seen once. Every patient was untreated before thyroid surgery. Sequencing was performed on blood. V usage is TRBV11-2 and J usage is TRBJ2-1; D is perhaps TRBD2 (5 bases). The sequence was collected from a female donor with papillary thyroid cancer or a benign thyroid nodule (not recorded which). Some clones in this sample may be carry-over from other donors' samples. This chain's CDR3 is CASSLGMGGLTYNEQFF. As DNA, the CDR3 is TGTGCCAGCAGCTTAGGTATGGGCGGGCTAACCTACAATGAGCAGTTCTTC.